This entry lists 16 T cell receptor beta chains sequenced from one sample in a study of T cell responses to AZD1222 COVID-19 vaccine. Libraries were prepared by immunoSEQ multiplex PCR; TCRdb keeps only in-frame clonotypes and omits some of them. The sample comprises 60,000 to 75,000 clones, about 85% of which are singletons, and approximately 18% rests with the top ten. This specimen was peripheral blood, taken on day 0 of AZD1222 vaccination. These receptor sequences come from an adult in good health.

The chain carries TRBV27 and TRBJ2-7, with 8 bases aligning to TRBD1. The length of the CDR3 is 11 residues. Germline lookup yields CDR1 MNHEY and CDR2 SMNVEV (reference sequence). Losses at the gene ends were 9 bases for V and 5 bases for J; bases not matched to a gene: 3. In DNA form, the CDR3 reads TGTGCCAGGGCGACAGGGGACGAGCAGTACTTC. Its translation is CARATGDEQYF.

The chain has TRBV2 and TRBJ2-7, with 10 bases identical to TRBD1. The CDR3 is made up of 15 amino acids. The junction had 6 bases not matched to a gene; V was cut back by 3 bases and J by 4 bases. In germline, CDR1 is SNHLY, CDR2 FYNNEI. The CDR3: CASSDWGQGSYEQYF. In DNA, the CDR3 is TGTGCCAGCAGTGATTGGGGACAGGGGTCGTACGAGCAGTACTTC.

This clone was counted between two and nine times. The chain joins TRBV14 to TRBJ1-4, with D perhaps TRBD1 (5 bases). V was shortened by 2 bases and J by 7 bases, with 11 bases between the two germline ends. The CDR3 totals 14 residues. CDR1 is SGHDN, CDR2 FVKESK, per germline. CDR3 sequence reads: CASSQWGGSEKLFF. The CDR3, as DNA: TGTGCCAGCAGCCAATGGGGGGGTAGTGAAAAACTGTTTTTT.

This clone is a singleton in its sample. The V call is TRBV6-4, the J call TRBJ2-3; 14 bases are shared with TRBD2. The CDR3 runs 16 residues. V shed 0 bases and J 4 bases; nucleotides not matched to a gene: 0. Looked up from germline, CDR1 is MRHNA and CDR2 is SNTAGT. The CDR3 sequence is CASSDSTSGGADTQYF. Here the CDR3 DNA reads TGTGCCAGCAGTGACTCGACTAGCGGGGGGGCAGATACGCAGTATTTT.

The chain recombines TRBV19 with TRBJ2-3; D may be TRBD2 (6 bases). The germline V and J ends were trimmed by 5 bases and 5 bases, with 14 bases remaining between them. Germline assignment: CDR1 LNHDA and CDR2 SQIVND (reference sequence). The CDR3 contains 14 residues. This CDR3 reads CASSVGGVGDTQYF. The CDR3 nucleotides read TGTGCCAGTAGTGTCGGGGGAGTCGGAGATACGCAGTATTTT.

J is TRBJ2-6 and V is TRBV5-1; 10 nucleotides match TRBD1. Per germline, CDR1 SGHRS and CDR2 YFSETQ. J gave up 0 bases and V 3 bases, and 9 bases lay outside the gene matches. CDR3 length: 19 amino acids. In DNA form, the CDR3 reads TGCGCCAGCAGCTGGCCGGGACAGGGGAGATCCTCTGGGGCCAACGTCCTGACTTTC. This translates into CASSWPGQGRSSGANVLTF.

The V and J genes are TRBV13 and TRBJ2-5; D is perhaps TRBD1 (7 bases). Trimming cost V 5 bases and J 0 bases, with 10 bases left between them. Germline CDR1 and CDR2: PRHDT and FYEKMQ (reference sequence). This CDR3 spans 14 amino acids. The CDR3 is CASSRGTDQETQYF. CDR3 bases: TGTGCCAGCAGCCGCGGGACAGACCAAGAGACCCAGTACTTC.

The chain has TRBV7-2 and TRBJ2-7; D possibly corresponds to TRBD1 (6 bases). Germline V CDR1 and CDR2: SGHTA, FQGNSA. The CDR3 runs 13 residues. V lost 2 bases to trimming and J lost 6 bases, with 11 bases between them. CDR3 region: CASSLIGGSEQYF. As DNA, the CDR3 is TGTGCCAGCAGCTTAATAGGGGGATCCGAGCAGTACTTC.

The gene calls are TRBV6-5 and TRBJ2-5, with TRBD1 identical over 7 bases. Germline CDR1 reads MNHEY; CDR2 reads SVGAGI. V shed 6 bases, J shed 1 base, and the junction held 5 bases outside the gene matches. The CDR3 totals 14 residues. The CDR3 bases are TGTGCCAGCAGGGATCGACAGGGCCAAGAGACCCAGTACTTC. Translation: CASRDRQGQETQYF.

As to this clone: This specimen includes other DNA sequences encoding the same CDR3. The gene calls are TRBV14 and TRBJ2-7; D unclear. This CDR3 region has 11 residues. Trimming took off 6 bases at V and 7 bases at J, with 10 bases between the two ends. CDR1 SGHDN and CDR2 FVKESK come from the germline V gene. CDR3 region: CASSSFGEQYF. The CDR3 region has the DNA TGTGCCAGCAGTTCTTTTGGAGAGCAGTACTTC.

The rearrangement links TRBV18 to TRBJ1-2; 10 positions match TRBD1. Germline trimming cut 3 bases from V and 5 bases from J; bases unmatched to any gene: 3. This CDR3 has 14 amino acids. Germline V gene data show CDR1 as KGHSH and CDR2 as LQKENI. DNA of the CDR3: TGTGCCAGCTCACCTGGGACAGGGGAATATGGCTACACCTTC. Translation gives CASSPGTGEYGYTF.

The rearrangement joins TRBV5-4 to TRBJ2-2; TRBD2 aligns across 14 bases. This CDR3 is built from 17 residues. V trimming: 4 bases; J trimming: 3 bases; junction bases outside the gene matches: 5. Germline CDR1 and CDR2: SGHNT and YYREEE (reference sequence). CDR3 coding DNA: TGTGCCAGCAGCCCGGGACTAGCGGGGGCAGACACCGGGGAGCTGTTTTTT. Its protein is CASSPGLAGADTGELFF.

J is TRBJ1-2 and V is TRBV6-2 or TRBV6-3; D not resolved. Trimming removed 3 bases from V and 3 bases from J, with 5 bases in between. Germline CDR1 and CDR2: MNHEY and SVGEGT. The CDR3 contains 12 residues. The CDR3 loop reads CASSYTDYGYTF. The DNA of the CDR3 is TGTGCCAGCAGTTATACCGACTATGGCTACACCTTC.

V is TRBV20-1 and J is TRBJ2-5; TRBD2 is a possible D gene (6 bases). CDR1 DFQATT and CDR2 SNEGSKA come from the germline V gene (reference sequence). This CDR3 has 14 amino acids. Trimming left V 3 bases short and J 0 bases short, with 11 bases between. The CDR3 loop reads CSASQTGDQETQYF. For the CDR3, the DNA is TGCAGTGCTAGTCAAACGGGGGACCAAGAGACCCAGTACTTC.

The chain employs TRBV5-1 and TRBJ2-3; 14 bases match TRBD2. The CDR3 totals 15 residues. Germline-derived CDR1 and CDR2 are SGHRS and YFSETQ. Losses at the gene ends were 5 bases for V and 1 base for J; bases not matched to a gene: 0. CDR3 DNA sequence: TGCGCCAGCAGGGGACTAGCGGGGGGCACAGATACGCAGTATTTT. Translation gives CASRGLAGGTDTQYF.

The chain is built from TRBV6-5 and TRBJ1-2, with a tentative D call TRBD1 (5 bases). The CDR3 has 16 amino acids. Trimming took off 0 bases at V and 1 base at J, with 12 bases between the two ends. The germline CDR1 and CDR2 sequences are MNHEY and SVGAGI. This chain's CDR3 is CASSYSRDLRNYGYTF. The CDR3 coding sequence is TGTGCCAGCAGTTACTCGAGGGACCTCCGTAACTATGGCTACACCTTC.